This entry lists 31 T cell receptor beta chains sequenced from one sample in a study of breast tumors, draining lymph nodes, adjacent tissues. From the multiplex PCR reads, TCRdb called clonotypes with MiXCR, one entry per CDR3 protein. The data contain 45,000 to 60,000 distinct CDR3 sequences, more than 20% of them singletons. Sequencing used breast tumor tissue. All receptors derive from a female donor with breast cancer. Some clones in this sample may be carry-over from other donors' samples.

This clonotype came up many times. The chain joins TRBV19 to TRBJ2-2, with 9 bases that match TRBD2. The V and J ends lost 5 bases and 0 bases, in that order; junction bases with no gene match: 4. The CDR3 length is 16 residues. Germline V gene sequence: CDR1 LNHDA, CDR2 SQIVND (reference sequence). The CDR3 spells CASSVRLAANTGELFF. CDR3 nucleotide sequence: TGTGCCAGTAGTGTTAGACTAGCGGCGAACACCGGGGAGCTGTTTTTT. The variable domain in full, with the rest retrieved from reference TRBV19 and TRBJ2-2, is DGGITQSPKYLFRKEGQNVTLSCEQNLNHDAMYWYRQDPGQGLRLIYYSQIVNDFQKGDIAEGYSVSREKKESFPLTVTSAQKNPTAFYLCASSVRLAANTGELFFGEGSRLTVL.

This clonotype has a count of ten or more. This rearrangement joins TRBV20-1 to TRBJ2-7; 7 bases are a match to TRBD1. The trim removed 8 bases at V and 7 bases at J, leaving 8 bases unmatched. Germline-derived CDR1 and CDR2 are DFQATT and SNEGSKA (reference sequence). This CDR3 contains 11 residues. The CDR3 protein is CSTGTAGEQYF. CDR3 nucleotide sequence: TGCAGTACCGGGACAGCCGGGGAGCAGTACTTC.

The chain has TRBV3-1 and TRBJ1-1, with D uncertain. CDR3 length equals 13 residues. Germline CDR1 reads LGHDT; CDR2 reads YNNKEL (reference sequence). The V and J ends lost 6 bases and 3 bases respectively, with 11 bases between them. CDR3 residues: CASSGMLDTEAFF. DNA for the CDR3: TGTGCCAGCAGTGGGATGTTGGACACTGAAGCTTTCTTT.

Remarks on this clonotype: A read error is likely, as this CDR3 ends without the conserved phenylalanine or tryptophan. V is TRBV5-1 and J is TRBJ2-5; no definite D call. CDR1 and CDR2 from the germline V gene are SGHRS and YFSETQ. Trimming removed 0 bases at V and 5 bases at J, with 2 bases between. The CDR3 is made up of 11 amino acids. CDR3 amino acids: CASSLAETQYL. The DNA for the CDR3 is TGCGCCAGCAGCTTGGCTGAGACCCAGTACCTC.

This clonotype showed up many times. The chain carries TRBV6-2 or TRBV6-3 and TRBJ2-7; D is possibly TRBD2 (5 bases). Trimming removed 2 bases at V and 4 bases at J, with 9 bases between. The length of the CDR3 is 13 residues. From germline, CDR1 is MNHEY and CDR2 SVGEGT. CDR3 DNA: TGTGCCAGCAGTTACGGACTGAATTACGAGCAGTACTTC. Its translation is CASSYGLNYEQYF.

This clonotype has ten or more counts. V usage is TRBV19 and J usage is TRBJ1-5, with 7 bases lining up with TRBD1. V lost 7 bases, J lost 1 base, and 10 bases stayed unmatched. Germline CDR1 LNHDA, CDR2 SQIVND (reference sequence). The CDR3 loop spans 16 amino acids. The CDR3, as DNA: TGTGCCAGTACACCCCGACAGGGTTCAAGCAATCAGCCCCAGCATTTT. Protein: CASTPRQGSSNQPQHF.

Comment on this clonotype: A read error is possible here, since a much larger clone lies one base away. The chain uses TRBV5-1 and TRBJ2-1, with TRBD2 as a possible D gene (6 bases). Germline values: CDR1 SGHRS, CDR2 YFSETQ. The CDR3 covers 14 residues. The CDR3 region is CASGAGNSYNERFF. The CDR3 nucleotides read TGCGCCAGCGGTGCGGGGAACTCCTACAATGAGCGGTTCTTC.

This clonotype was found many times. The chain has TRBV2 and TRBJ1-2, with D perhaps matching TRBD1 (6 bases). Trimming removed 1 base from V and 4 bases from J, with 13 bases in between. CDR1 is SNHLY, CDR2 FYNNEI, per germline. The CDR3 is 15 residues long. The CDR3 reads CASSEVGGRVYGYTF. CDR3 bases: TGTGCCAGCAGTGAAGTTGGGGGGCGAGTCTATGGCTACACCTTC.

This clonotype was observed many times. V usage is TRBV25-1 and J usage is TRBJ1-4, with TRBD1 matching 9 bases. Germline trimming cut 2 bases from V and 6 bases from J; bases unmatched to any gene: 7. The CDR3 has 16 residues. Germline CDR1 is MGHDK and CDR2 is SYGVNS. CDR3: CASSEKQGAEDEKLFF. The DNA for the CDR3 is TGTGCCAGCAGTGAAAAACAGGGGGCTGAGGATGAAAAACTGTTTTTT.

This clonotype was recorded once. Because the CDR3 is missing its conserved closing phenylalanine or tryptophan, this is likely a read error. The chain couples TRBV7-8 to TRBJ2-1; D remains unclear. This CDR3 region has 17 residues. The germline V gene has CDR1 SGHVS and CDR2 FQNEAQ. The CDR3 sequence: CASRIWTIYSSHNEQFL. Written as DNA, the CDR3 is TGTGCCAGCAGAATTTGGACGATTTATAGCTCCCACAATGAGCAGTTCCTC.

This clonotype was counted a few times. The chain couples TRBV5-4 to TRBJ2-3; 7 bases are shared with TRBD2. The germline V gene encodes CDR1 SGHNT and CDR2 YYREEE (reference sequence). Trimming took 4 bases from V and 3 from J; bases not matched to a gene: 5. CDR3 length: 14 amino acids. The CDR3 DNA reads TGTGCCAGCAGCCTAAGAGCGGGAACAGATACGCAGTATTTT. Translation: CASSLRAGTDTQYF.

There are many counts of this clonotype. The chain combines TRBV7-9 with TRBJ1-2; D might be TRBD1 (5 bases). Germline V gene sequence: CDR1 SEHNR, CDR2 FQNEAQ (reference sequence). This CDR3 has 16 residues. The germline V and J ends were trimmed by 1 base and 8 bases, with 20 bases remaining between them. DNA for the CDR3: TGTGCCAGCAGCTTAGAAGTCTTAGGGGAAACGAGCGGCTACACCTTC. Protein sequence: CASSLEVLGETSGYTF.

The chain carries TRBV5-6 and TRBJ2-5; D gene uncertain. V lost 4 bases and J lost 4, with 14 bases in between. The CDR3 runs to 14 residues. Looked up from germline, CDR1 is SGHDT and CDR2 is YYEEEE. The DNA of the CDR3 is TGTGCCAGCAGCCCACAAGCTTTGGGAGAGACCCAGTACTTC. It codes for CASSPQALGETQYF.

This clonotype showed up just a few times. The rearrangement links TRBV19 to TRBJ1-5; 7 bases match TRBD1. V shed 3 bases and J 8 bases; nucleotides not matched to a gene: 7. The germline V gene encodes CDR1 LNHDA and CDR2 SQIVND (reference sequence). This CDR3 has 14 residues. This CDR3 reads CASSMLDRDKPQHF. The CDR3 coding sequence is TGTGCCAGTAGTATGCTAGACAGGGATAAGCCCCAGCATTTT.

This clonotype occurred many times. The genes are TRBV5-5 and TRBJ1-2; TRBD1 matches at 7 bases. The CDR3 is 16 amino acids. Germline V CDR1 and CDR2: SGHKS, YYEKEE (reference sequence). The ends lost 4 bases at V and 3 bases at J; junction bases unmatched: 12. CDR3 loop: CASSLRGGGLDYGYTF. DNA for the CDR3: TGTGCCAGCAGCCTTAGAGGGGGCGGGTTGGACTATGGCTACACCTTC. The variable domain in full, completed from reference TRBV5-5 and TRBJ1-2, reads DAGVTQSPTHLIKTRGQQVTLRCSPISGHKSVSWYQQVLGQGPQFIFQYYEKEERGRGNFPDRFSARQFPNYSSELNVNALLLGDSALYLCASSLRGGGLDYGYTFGSGTRLTVV.

In this sample, this clonotype turned up once. At one of its ends the junction is not consistent with the germline gene, which may arise from a read error. The chain has TRBV7-3 and TRBJ2-1, with D possibly being TRBD2 (6 bases). This CDR3 is built from 15 residues. Germline V CDR1 and CDR2: SGHTA, FQGTGA. For the CDR3, the DNA is TGTGCCAGCGGCTTATCAAGCGGGTTACACAATGAGCAGTTCTTC. Amino acids: CASGLSSGLHNEQFF.

This clonotype was found many times. The chain carries TRBV11-1 and TRBJ2-3; D gene ambiguous. Trimming took off 4 bases at V and 2 bases at J, with 4 bases between the two ends. Per the germline V gene, CDR1 is SGHAT and CDR2 is FQDESV (reference sequence). CDR3 length: 12 residues. CDR3 residues: CASSSNTDTQYF. For the CDR3, the DNA is TGTGCCAGCAGCTCCAACACAGATACGCAGTATTTT.

There are many counts of this clonotype. This sequence joins TRBV19 and TRBJ2-7; 8 nucleotides agree with TRBD2. CDR1 and CDR2 from the germline V gene are LNHDA and SQIVND (reference sequence). CDR3 size: 15 residues. The V gene end was trimmed by 4 bases and the J gene end by 4 bases; junction bases not matched to a gene: 9. The CDR3 DNA is TGTGCCAGTAGTACCACCGGGACTAGTAGGTACGAGCAGTACTTC. Translated, it gives CASSTTGTSRYEQYF.

This clonotype was counted ten times or more. The genes are TRBV6-5 and TRBJ1-1, with TRBD1 matching 9 bases. The length of the CDR3 is 13 residues. V was pared by 5 bases and J by 7 bases, with 5 bases of the junction left unmatched. Germline V CDR1 and CDR2: MNHEY, SVGAGI. In DNA, the CDR3 is TGTGCCAGCAGTCCGGCGGACAGGGGTGAAGCTTTCTTT. Amino acids: CASSPADRGEAFF.

This clonotype was recorded many times. The V call is TRBV7-9, the J call TRBJ2-3, with D maybe TRBD1 (5 bases). The CDR3 has 15 amino acids. The germline V gene has CDR1 SEHNR and CDR2 FQNEAQ (reference sequence). With 1 base removed from V and 2 bases from J, the gap between germline ends came to 10 bases. Here the CDR3 reads CASSLVKGATDTQYF. CDR3 nucleotide sequence: TGTGCCAGCAGCTTAGTTAAAGGGGCCACAGATACGCAGTATTTT.

This clonotype was found many times. The rearrangement uses TRBV2 and TRBJ2-5; no reliable D call. The CDR3 is 13 amino acids. In germline, CDR1 is SNHLY, CDR2 FYNNEI. The V gene lost 4 bases and the J gene lost 4 bases, with 10 bases spanning the gap. The CDR3 reads CASSGGRSETQYF. The CDR3 DNA follows: TGTGCCAGCAGTGGTGGACGATCAGAGACCCAGTACTTC.

V usage is TRBV6-1 and J usage is TRBJ1-4; 7 bases match TRBD1. Germline V lookup: CDR1 MNHNS, CDR2 SASEGT. J lost 6 bases, V lost 5 bases, and 9 bases had no gene match. This CDR3 has 15 amino acids. The CDR3: CASSRGRGKDEKLFF. The CDR3 DNA sequence: TGTGCCAGCAGTAGGGGCAGGGGGAAGGATGAAAAACTGTTTTTT.

The J gene is TRBJ2-1, the V gene TRBV27; 14 positions match TRBD2. The junction had 12 bases not matched to a gene; V was cut back by 8 bases and J by 9 bases. This CDR3 is built from 16 residues. Germline loops: CDR1 MNHEY, CDR2 SMNVEV (reference sequence). CDR3 nucleotides: TGTGCCAGCGCATCCTCCGGGACTAGCGGGAGCAGTGAGCAGTTCTTC. Translating it yields CASASSGTSGSSEQFF.

This clonotype was detected ten times or more. This sequence joins TRBV5-1 and TRBJ1-2; possible D gene TRBD1, 6 bases. The CDR3 consists of 16 residues. Between the trimmed V and J ends, which lost 0 bases and 3 bases, there was a span of 15 bases. Germline V gene sequence: CDR1 SGHRS, CDR2 YFSETQ. CDR3 loop: CASSLDVGGSYYGYTF. The CDR3, as DNA: TGCGCCAGCAGCTTGGATGTGGGGGGCTCGTACTATGGCTACACCTTC.

In this sample, this clonotype turned up many times. The gene calls are TRBV12-5 and TRBJ1-5; D gene ambiguous. The germline gives CDR1 LGHNT, CDR2 FRNRAP. The germline V and J ends were trimmed by 4 bases and 7 bases, with 11 bases remaining between them. The CDR3 has 13 amino acids. CDR3 loop: CASGYDTSQPQHF. Here the CDR3 DNA reads TGTGCTAGTGGTTATGACACTTCCCAGCCCCAGCATTTT.

The genes are TRBV7-2 and TRBJ1-1; D remains ambiguous. V lost 5 bases and J lost 3, with 10 bases in between. Per the germline V gene, CDR1 is SGHTA and CDR2 is FQGNSA. CDR3 length: 13 residues. This CDR3 reads CASSPSPDTEAFF. The CDR3 DNA follows: TGTGCCAGCAGCCCCTCCCCGGACACTGAAGCTTTCTTT.

This clonotype was recorded many times. CDR3 loop: CASGGLTRGEQFF. The CDR3 nucleotides are TGTGCCAGCGGGGGCCTCACCAGGGGTGAGCAGTTCTTC. V gene TRBV2 combines with J gene TRBJ2-1; a weak D match, TRBD1 (6 bases). The CDR3 covers 13 residues. CDR1 and CDR2 from the germline V gene are SNHLY and FYNNEI. With 8 bases removed from V and 9 bases from J, the gap between germline ends came to 17 bases.

This clonotype was found many times. The rearrangement uses TRBV4-2 and TRBJ1-3; D gene unclear. Germline V gene data show CDR1 as LGHNA and CDR2 as YNFKEQ. Trimming took 0 bases from V and 1 from J, leaving 10 bases between them. The CDR3 has 16 residues. DNA for the CDR3: TGTGCCAGCAGCCAAGAAAAGTCAGGTTCTGGAAACACCATATATTTT. Amino acids: CASSQEKSGSGNTIYF.

This clonotype was detected a few times. This chain uses TRBV5-4 with TRBJ2-4, with TRBD1 matching over 8 bases. V lost 4 bases and J lost 6; bases outside the gene matches: 9. The CDR3 spans 15 residues. Germline V gene data show CDR1 as SGHNT and CDR2 as YYREEE (reference sequence). CDR3 bases: TGTGCCAGCAGCATTTCAGGGGGCGCGGGAAACATTCAGTACTTC. Translated, it gives CASSISGGAGNIQYF.

This clonotype was counted at least ten times. The V call is TRBV20-1, the J call TRBJ1-6; 11 nucleotides line up with TRBD1. Germline loops: CDR1 DFQATT, CDR2 SNEGSKA (reference sequence). V gave up 5 bases and J gave up 5 bases; unmatched junction bases: 2. This CDR3 comprises 14 residues. Here the CDR3 reads CSAGGQGDNSPLHF. The CDR3 region has the DNA TGCAGTGCTGGGGGACAGGGGGATAATTCACCCCTCCACTTT.

Judged by abundance, this clonotype is medium-sized (0.01 to 0.1%). The chain carries TRBV6-1 and TRBJ2-7; possibly TRBD2 for D (6 bases). Germline lookup yields CDR1 MNHNS and CDR2 SASEGT. V was pared by 1 base and J by 6 bases, with 19 bases between. The CDR3 is 16 amino acids. The CDR3 coding sequence is TGTGCCAGCAGTGAAGGAACGGGGGTGACGGGACTCGAGCAGTACTTC. The encoded protein is CASSEGTGVTGLEQYF.